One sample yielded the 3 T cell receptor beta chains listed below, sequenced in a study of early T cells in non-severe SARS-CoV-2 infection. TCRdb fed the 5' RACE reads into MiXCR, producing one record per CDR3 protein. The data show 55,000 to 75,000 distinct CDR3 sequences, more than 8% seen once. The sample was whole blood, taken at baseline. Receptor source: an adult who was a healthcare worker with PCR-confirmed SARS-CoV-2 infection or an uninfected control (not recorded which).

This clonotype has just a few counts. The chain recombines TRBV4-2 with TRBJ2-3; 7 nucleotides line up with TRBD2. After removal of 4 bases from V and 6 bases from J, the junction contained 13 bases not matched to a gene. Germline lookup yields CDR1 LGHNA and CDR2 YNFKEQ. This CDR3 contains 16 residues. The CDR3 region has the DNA TGTGCCAGCAGCCGGACTAGTGGCGGGAGTTGGGATACGCAGTATTTT. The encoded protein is CASSRTSGGSWDTQYF.

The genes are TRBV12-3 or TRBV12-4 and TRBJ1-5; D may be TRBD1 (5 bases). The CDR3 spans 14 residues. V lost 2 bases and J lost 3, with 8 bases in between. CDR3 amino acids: CASSLQGVNQPQHF. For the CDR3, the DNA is TGTGCCAGCAGTTTACAAGGGGTCAATCAGCCCCAGCATTTT.

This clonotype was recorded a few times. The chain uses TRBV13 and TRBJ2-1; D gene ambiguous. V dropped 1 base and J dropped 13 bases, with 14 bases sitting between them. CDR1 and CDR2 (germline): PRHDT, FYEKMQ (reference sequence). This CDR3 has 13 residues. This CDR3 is CASSLVSQVYQFF. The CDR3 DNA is TGTGCCAGCAGCTTAGTGTCTCAGGTTTATCAGTTCTTC.